The 8 T cell receptor beta chains below all came from one sample that was sequenced in a study of blood T cell repertoires in COVID-19. Measured with immunoSEQ multiplex PCR; TCRdb has only the in-frame clones, and not every one. The sample lists tens of thousands of clones; around 89% were seen once. The sequencing sample was made of peripheral blood. The origin of the receptors is a man aged 45-60 years with COVID-19, enrolled during active disease.

This sequence joins TRBV9 and TRBJ2-2, with D perhaps matching TRBD1 (6 bases). Germline CDR1 and CDR2: SGDLS and YYNGEE. Between the trimmed V and J ends, which lost 5 bases and 6 bases, there was a span of 20 bases. The CDR3 totals 16 residues. The CDR3 sequence is CASSITGSFSAGELFF. CDR3 sequence (DNA): TGTGCCAGCAGTATTACAGGGTCTTTTTCAGCCGGGGAGCTGTTTTTT.

This sequence joins TRBV7-9 and TRBJ2-3; weak D call: TRBD2 (6 bases). The CDR3 sequence is 15 residues long. The germline V and J ends were trimmed by 1 base and 10 bases, with 18 bases remaining between them. The germline V gene has CDR1 SEHNR and CDR2 FQNEAQ (reference sequence). CDR3 DNA: TGTGCCAGCAGCTTAGTGGTGGGTTCGGGAGAGGCGCAGTATTTT. Protein product: CASSLVVGSGEAQYF.

The DNA of the CDR3 is TGTGCCAGCAGCGTCACAGGGGGTCGGGAAAAACTGTTTTTT. Its translation: CASSVTGGREKLFF. The chain uses TRBV9 and TRBJ1-4, with TRBD1 matching 8 bases. The germline V gene has CDR1 SGDLS and CDR2 YYNGEE. This CDR3 has 14 residues. Unmatched junction bases numbered 5, after V lost 2 bases and J lost 8 bases.

The V call is TRBV3-1 (or the pseudogene TRBV3-2), the J call TRBJ2-1, with 7 nucleotides matching TRBD2. Trimming took 4 bases from V and 3 from J; bases not matched to a gene: 12. The germline V gene has CDR1 LGHDT and CDR2 YNNKEL (reference sequence). CDR3 length: 17 amino acids. This CDR3 reads CASSRHPVAGVYNEQFF. CDR3 bases: TGTGCCAGCAGCCGTCACCCGGTGGCGGGGGTCTACAATGAGCAGTTCTTC.

The chain has TRBV5-4 and TRBJ2-3; 12 nucleotides line up with TRBD2. The length of the CDR3 is 16 residues. The junction had 4 bases not matched to a gene; V was cut back by 5 bases and J by 0 bases. Germline V gene sequence: CDR1 SGHNT, CDR2 YYREEE (reference sequence). CDR3 protein: CASRGGLAGSTDTQYF. CDR3 DNA: TGTGCCAGCAGGGGCGGACTAGCGGGGAGCACAGATACGCAGTATTTT.

The chain couples TRBV19 to TRBJ1-4, with D perhaps TRBD1 (6 bases). Germline V gives CDR1 LNHDA, CDR2 SQIVND (reference sequence). The ends were cut back, 5 bases at V and 4 bases at J, with 8 bases in the middle. The CDR3 runs to 13 residues. The CDR3: CASSSRGNEKLFF. Here the CDR3 DNA reads TGTGCCAGTAGTTCCAGGGGTAATGAAAAACTGTTTTTT.

This chain joins TRBV30 and TRBJ1-2, with 7 bases fitting TRBD1. The length of the CDR3 is 12 residues. Looked up from germline, CDR1 is GTSNPN and CDR2 is SVGIG (reference sequence). V gave up 5 bases and J gave up 4 bases; unmatched junction bases: 4. The CDR3 DNA reads TGTGCCTGGGGAGACAGGGTCTATGGCTACACCTTC. Its translation: CAWGDRVYGYTF.

The V and J genes are TRBV7-8 and TRBJ2-1; D might be TRBD2 (6 bases). The CDR3 runs 16 residues. Germline loops: CDR1 SGHVS, CDR2 FQNEAQ. The ends were cut back, 5 bases at V and 0 bases at J, with 14 bases in the middle. CDR3 in amino acids: CASSPRAGTSYNEQFF. The CDR3 DNA reads as TGTGCCAGCAGCCCTAGGGCGGGGACCTCCTACAATGAGCAGTTCTTC.